This T cell receptor (beta chain) was sequenced during a study of blood T cells in healthy people across ages. Using a J-beta primer mix together with a sample-barcoded 5' primer, a second PCR was run for roughly 6 to 11 cycles. From the 5' RACE reads, TCRdb called clonotypes with MiXCR, one entry per CDR3 protein. This table holds approximately 780,000 distinct CDR3 sequences, about a quarter found once. CDR3 size: 15 residues. Germline V gene data show CDR1 as SGHDN and CDR2 as FVKESK. Trimming removed 1 base from V and 6 bases from J; junction bases left unmatched: 8. These same data were also listed under a study on T cells of mothers and their children.

This clonotype originated in a boy aged 5-17 years in good health. The sequenced sample was blood. The V and J genes are TRBV14 and TRBJ1-2, with TRBD1 identical over 7 bases. Here the CDR3 DNA reads TGTGCCAGCAGCCAAGCTGTGGACAGGCGTAATGGCTACACCTTC. Its translation: CASSQAVDRRNGYTF.